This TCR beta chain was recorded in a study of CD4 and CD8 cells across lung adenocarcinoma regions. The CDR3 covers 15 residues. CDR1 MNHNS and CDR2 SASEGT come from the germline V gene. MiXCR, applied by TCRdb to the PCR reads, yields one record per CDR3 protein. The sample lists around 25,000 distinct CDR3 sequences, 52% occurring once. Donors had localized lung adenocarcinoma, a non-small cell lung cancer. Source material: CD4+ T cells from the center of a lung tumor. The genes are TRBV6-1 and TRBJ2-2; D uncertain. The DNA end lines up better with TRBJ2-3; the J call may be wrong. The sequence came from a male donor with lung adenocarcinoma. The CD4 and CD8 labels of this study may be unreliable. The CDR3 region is CVRSDQVVSTGTQYF. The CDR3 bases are TGTGTCAGGAGCGACCAGGTTGTGAGCACCGGGACGCAGTATTTT.